This TCR beta chain was retrieved from a study of identical twins. Overall study findings and caveats: Models underestimated how often monozygotic twins shared out-of-frame TCR alpha. Researchers reported weaker excess twin sharing in beta out-of-frame sequences.

The V and J ends lost 5 bases and 0 bases, in that order; junction bases with no gene match: 6. CDR1 and CDR2 from the germline V gene are MNHEY and SMNVEV (reference sequence). The CDR3 contains 16 residues. This clonotype was picked up many times. Its antigen is undetermined. Template switching added a universal primer site, and cDNA bore unique molecular identifiers. MiXCR, applied by TCRdb to the 5' RACE reads, yields one record per CDR3 protein. Of 450,000 or so distinct CDR3 sequences in the sample, around a sixth were seen once. The chain has TRBV27 and TRBJ1-1; the match to TRBD1 covers 10 bases. Material: naive T cells sorted from blood. The TCR comes from a man aged 50 or older in good health. The CDR3 sequence is CASSIDRGLMNTEAFF. Written as DNA, the CDR3 is TGTGCCAGCAGTATAGACAGGGGGCTCATGAACACTGAAGCTTTCTTT.